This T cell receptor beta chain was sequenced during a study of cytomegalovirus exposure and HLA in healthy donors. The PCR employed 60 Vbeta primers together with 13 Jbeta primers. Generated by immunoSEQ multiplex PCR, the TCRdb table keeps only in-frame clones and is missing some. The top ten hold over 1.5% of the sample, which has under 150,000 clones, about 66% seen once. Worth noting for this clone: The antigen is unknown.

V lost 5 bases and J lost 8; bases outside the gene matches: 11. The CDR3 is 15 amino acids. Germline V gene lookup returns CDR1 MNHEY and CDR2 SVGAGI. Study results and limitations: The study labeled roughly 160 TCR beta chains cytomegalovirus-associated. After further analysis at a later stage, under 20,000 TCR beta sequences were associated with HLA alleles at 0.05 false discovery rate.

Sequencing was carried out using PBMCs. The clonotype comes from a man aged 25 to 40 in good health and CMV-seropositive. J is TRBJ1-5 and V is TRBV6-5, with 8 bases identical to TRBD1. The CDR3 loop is CASSQGTGLNKPQHF. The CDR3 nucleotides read TGTGCCAGCAGTCAAGGGACAGGCCTAAATAAGCCCCAGCATTTT.